Following are 12 T cell receptor beta chains from one sample sequenced in a study of blood T cell repertoires in COVID-19 (TCRdb year 2020). The library came from the immunoSEQ multiplex PCR assay. The table comes from immuneACCESS by way of TCRdb, which keeps in-frame sequences with V and J called. Part of the clones is missing from these tables; in studies checked, under half for an unresolved V gene and the rest for unknown reasons. This sample is represented by roughly 17,000 clones; approximately 78% of them were singletons. The ten largest clones capture about 20% of the sample. The sequenced material came from peripheral blood. The source of these receptors is a man aged 55 to 70 with active or convalescent COVID-19.

Comments on this clone: At one boundary the junction diverges from the germline segment, which might be a read error. The chain uses TRBV12-3 or TRBV12-4 and TRBJ1-1; 7 bases line up with TRBD1. The CDR3 contains 13 residues. The CDR3 bases are TGTGCCAGCAGTCCACAGGGGAACGCTGAAGCTTTCTTT. As protein: CASSPQGNAEAFF.

The chain links TRBV6-5 to TRBJ1-1; possibly TRBD1 for D (6 bases). CDR1 is MNHEY and CDR2 is SVGAGI in the germline V gene. CDR3 length: 13 amino acids. Deletions cut 4 bases from V and 11 bases from J, with 17 bases between. The CDR3 sequence is CASSSAGVLDAFF. For the CDR3, the DNA is TGTGCCAGCAGTTCCGCAGGGGTATTGGATGCTTTCTTT.

This clone was counted a single time. CDR3 region: CASSSLRDGYTF. The CDR3 coding sequence is TGTGCCAGCAGCTCCCTCAGGGATGGCTACACCTTC. The rearrangement joins TRBV9 to TRBJ1-2; TRBD1 might be the D (5 bases). The CDR3 covers 12 residues. CDR1 SGDLS and CDR2 YYNGEE come from the germline V gene. With 4 bases removed from V and 6 bases from J, the gap between germline ends came to 10 bases.

The rearrangement links TRBV18 to TRBJ2-2, with 8 positions matching TRBD2. The V gene end was trimmed by 2 bases and the J gene end by 6 bases; junction bases not matched to a gene: 8. The CDR3 extends over 16 amino acids. Germline values: CDR1 KGHSH, CDR2 LQKENI. Here the CDR3 DNA reads TGTGCCAGCTCACCAAGAGCGGGAGACAACCCCGGGGAGCTGTTTTTT. This encodes CASSPRAGDNPGELFF. Full variable domain (rest looked up from reference TRBV18 and TRBJ2-2): NAGVMQNPRHLVRRRGQEARLRCSPMKGHSHVYWYRQLPEEGLKFMVYLQKENIIDESGMPKERFSAEFPKEGPSILRIQQVVRGDSAAYFCASSPRAGDNPGELFFGEGSRLTVL.

The J gene is TRBJ1-5, the V gene TRBV7-9; D remains unclear. The CDR3 sequence is 14 residues long. Trimming pared 5 bases from V and 5 bases from J, leaving 13 bases between. From germline, CDR1 is SEHNR and CDR2 FQNEAQ (reference sequence). The CDR3 DNA reads TGTGCCAGCAGCAAAGAAGGCCGGGATCAGCCCCAGCATTTT. It is translated as CASSKEGRDQPQHF.

This clone was seen only once. This chain connects TRBV6-6 to TRBJ2-5, with D perhaps matching TRBD2 (5 bases). Germline CDR1 is MNHNY and CDR2 is SVGAGI (reference sequence). This CDR3 has 14 amino acids. The V end was cut by 2 bases, the J end by 2 bases, with 9 bases between. The CDR3 DNA sequence: TGTGCCAGCAGTTACGGTAGGACTCAAGAGACCCAGTACTTC. Amino acids: CASSYGRTQETQYF.

This clone has only one observation. The chain uses TRBV3-1 (or the pseudogene TRBV3-2) and TRBJ2-7; unclear D gene. CDR1 and CDR2 from the germline V gene are LGHDT and YNNKEL (reference sequence). The ends were cut back, 0 bases at V and 7 bases at J, with 13 bases in the middle. This CDR3 has 14 amino acids. CDR3 DNA sequence: TGTGCCAGCAGCCAAGATTGGGCCAGGCAGGAGCAGTACTTC. Protein product: CASSQDWARQEQYF.

The V gene is TRBV5-4, the J gene TRBJ2-5; tentative D call: TRBD2 (6 bases). Trimming stripped 0 bases from V and 5 bases from J, with 17 bases between. The CDR3 loop spans 16 amino acids. Germline loops: CDR1 SGHNT, CDR2 YYREEE (reference sequence). The CDR3: CASSLVAARGTETQYF. The DNA of the CDR3 is TGTGCCAGCAGCTTGGTTGCGGCACGGGGGACGGAGACCCAGTACTTC.

Within the sample, this clone is medium-sized. The V gene is TRBV23-1, the J gene TRBJ1-6, with 10 bases identical to TRBD1. TRBV23-1 is classed as an ORF, of uncertain function. CDR3 length: 19 amino acids. Trimming removed 0 bases from V and 2 bases from J; junction bases left unmatched: 7. CDR3: CASSQSNGTGDPYNSPLHF. The CDR3 DNA reads as TGCGCCAGCAGTCAATCAAATGGGACAGGGGACCCCTATAATTCACCCCTCCACTTT.

The chain employs TRBV19 and TRBJ1-1; 8 nucleotides agree with TRBD1. The ends lost 5 bases at V and 0 bases at J; junction bases unmatched: 2. Germline V gene data show CDR1 as LNHDA and CDR2 as SQIVND (reference sequence). CDR3 length: 14 amino acids. CDR3 sequence reads: CASSRGQVNTEAFF. The CDR3 nucleotides are TGTGCCAGTAGTCGGGGACAGGTGAACACTGAAGCTTTCTTT.

The chain joins TRBV4-1 to TRBJ1-5; D uncertain. The CDR3 is made up of 14 amino acids. Germline V CDR1 and CDR2: MGHRA, YSYEKL. The V end lost 0 bases, the J end lost 11 bases, and 14 bases lay between the germline ends. CDR3 region: CASSQDPGSSAQHF. The DNA of the CDR3 is TGCGCCAGCAGCCAAGATCCGGGGTCCTCGGCCCAGCATTTT.

J is TRBJ2-7 and V is TRBV7-9; D is perhaps TRBD1 (5 bases). Germline V gene lookup returns CDR1 SEHNR and CDR2 FQNEAQ (reference sequence). The CDR3 spans 12 residues. V lost 2 bases to trimming and J lost 7 bases, with 9 bases between them. The CDR3 sequence: CASSLQGSEQYF. The CDR3 DNA reads as TGTGCCAGCAGCTTACAGGGAAGTGAGCAGTACTTC.